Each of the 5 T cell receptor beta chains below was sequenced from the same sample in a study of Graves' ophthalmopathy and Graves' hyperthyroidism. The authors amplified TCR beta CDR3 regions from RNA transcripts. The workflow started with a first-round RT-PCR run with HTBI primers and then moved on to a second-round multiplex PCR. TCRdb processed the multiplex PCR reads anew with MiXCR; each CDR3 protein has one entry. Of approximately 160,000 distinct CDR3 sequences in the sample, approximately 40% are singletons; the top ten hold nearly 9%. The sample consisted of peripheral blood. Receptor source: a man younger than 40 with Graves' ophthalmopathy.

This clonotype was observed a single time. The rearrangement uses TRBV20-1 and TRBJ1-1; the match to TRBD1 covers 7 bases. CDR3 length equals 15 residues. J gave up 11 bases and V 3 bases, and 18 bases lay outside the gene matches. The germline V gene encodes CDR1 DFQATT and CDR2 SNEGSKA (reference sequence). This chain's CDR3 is CSASPRGQGGRGAFF. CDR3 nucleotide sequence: TGCAGTGCTAGCCCCCGGGGGCAGGGGGGAAGAGGGGCTTTCTTT.

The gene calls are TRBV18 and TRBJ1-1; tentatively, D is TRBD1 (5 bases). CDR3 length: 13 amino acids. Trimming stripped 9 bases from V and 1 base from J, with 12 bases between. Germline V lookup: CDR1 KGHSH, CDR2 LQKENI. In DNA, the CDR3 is TGTGCCAGTGGCTTTGACAGGAACACTGAAGCTTTCTTT. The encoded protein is CASGFDRNTEAFF. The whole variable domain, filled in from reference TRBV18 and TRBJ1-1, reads NAGVMQNPRHLVRRRGQEARLRCSPMKGHSHVYWYRQLPEEGLKFMVYLQKENIIDESGMPKERFSAEFPKEGPSILRIQQVVRGDSAAYFCASGFDRNTEAFFGQGTRLTVV.

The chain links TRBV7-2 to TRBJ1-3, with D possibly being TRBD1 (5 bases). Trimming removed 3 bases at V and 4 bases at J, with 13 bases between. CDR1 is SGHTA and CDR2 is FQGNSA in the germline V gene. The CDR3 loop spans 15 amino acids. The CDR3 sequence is CASSLEGMGGNTIYF. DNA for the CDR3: TGTGCCAGCAGCTTGGAGGGGATGGGAGGAAACACCATATATTTT.

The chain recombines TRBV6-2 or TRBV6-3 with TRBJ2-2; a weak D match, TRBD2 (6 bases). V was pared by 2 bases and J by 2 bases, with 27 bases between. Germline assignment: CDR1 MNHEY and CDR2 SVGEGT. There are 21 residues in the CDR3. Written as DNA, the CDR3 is TGTGCCAGCAGTTACGCGGGATTCCCCGGGACCCAACTCTCTAACACCGGGGAGCTGTTTTTT. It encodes CASSYAGFPGTQLSNTGELFF.

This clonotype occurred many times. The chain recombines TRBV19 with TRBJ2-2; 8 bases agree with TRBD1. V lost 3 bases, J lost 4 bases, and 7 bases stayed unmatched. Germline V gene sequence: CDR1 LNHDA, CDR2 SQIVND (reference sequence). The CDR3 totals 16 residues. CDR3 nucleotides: TGTGCCAGTAGTATTCTCCTAACAGGGGGCACCGGGGAGCTGTTTTTT. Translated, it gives CASSILLTGGTGELFF. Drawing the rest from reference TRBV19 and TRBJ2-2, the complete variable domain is DGGITQSPKYLFRKEGQNVTLSCEQNLNHDAMYWYRQDPGQGLRLIYYSQIVNDFQKGDIAEGYSVSREKKESFPLTVTSAQKNPTAFYLCASSILLTGGTGELFFGEGSRLTVL.